This T cell receptor beta chain comes out of a study of cytomegalovirus exposure and HLA in healthy donors. Overall study results and limits: By HLA locus, TCR association rates varied in a later analysis, with DRB1 showing the most and HLA-C the fewest.

The study ran its PCR with 60 Vbeta and 13 Jbeta primers. Profiling relied on immunoSEQ multiplex PCR, and the TCRdb table lists in-frame clones only, not all of them. In the table there are about 160,000 clones, roughly four fifths of which are singletons. The CDR3 consists of 17 residues. The ends lost 4 bases at V and 5 bases at J; junction bases unmatched: 12. The germline V gene encodes CDR1 SEHNR and CDR2 FQNEAQ (reference sequence). Regarding this clone: Its target is not known.

V and J are TRBV7-9 and TRBJ2-1; 9 bases agree with TRBD2. Sequencing used PBMCs. The TCR comes from a woman aged 18-35 years in good health and CMV-seronegative. Written as DNA, the CDR3 is TGTGCCAGCAGCTCCTCCTTAGCGGGAGATTACGACAATGAGCAGTTCTTC. It specifies CASSSSLAGDYDNEQFF.